The 28 T cell receptor beta chains in this list originate from one sample, sequenced in a study of blood T cell repertoires in COVID-19. This table comes from immunoSEQ multiplex PCR, and its TCRdb copy is limited to in-frame clones, with some not included. This table has 95,000 to 150,000 clones, over 80% appearing once. Material: PBMCs or T cells enriched from blood (not recorded which). These receptors all stem from a woman aged 25 to 45 who had recovered from COVID-19.

The rearrangement uses TRBV7-9 and TRBJ2-7, with 9 positions matching TRBD1. The CDR3 extends over 15 amino acids. Germline V gives CDR1 SEHNR, CDR2 FQNEAQ (reference sequence). Germline trimming cut 5 bases from V and 6 bases from J; bases unmatched to any gene: 11. CDR3 sequence (DNA): TGTGCCAGCAGCCCGGAAGGGACAGGGAAACGCGAGCAGTACTTC. Translation gives CASSPEGTGKREQYF.

This clone appeared a single time. The V call is TRBV28, the J call TRBJ2-7; TRBD2 agrees at 8 bases. The germline V gene encodes CDR1 MDHEN and CDR2 SYDVKM. The CDR3 length is 16 residues. The trim removed 5 bases at V and 6 bases at J, leaving 15 bases unmatched. CDR3 region: CASSPKAVAGLREQYF. As DNA, the CDR3 is TGTGCCAGCAGTCCGAAAGCGGTAGCGGGACTGCGCGAGCAGTACTTC.

The V and J genes are TRBV3-1 (or the pseudogene TRBV3-2) and TRBJ2-7, with 8 nucleotides matching TRBD1. In germline, CDR1 is LGHDT, CDR2 YNNKEL (reference sequence). The CDR3 length is 14 residues. V trimming: 4 bases; J trimming: 9 bases; junction bases outside the gene matches: 11. The CDR3 sequence is CASSPQAVGTGQYF. The CDR3 nucleotides are TGTGCCAGCAGCCCGCAAGCCGTGGGGACAGGGCAGTACTTC.

The genes are TRBV13 and TRBJ2-3, with a tentative D call TRBD1 (7 bases). Germline V gene data show CDR1 as PRHDT and CDR2 as FYEKMQ (reference sequence). Trimming left V 0 bases short and J 3 bases short, with 13 bases between. The CDR3 is 16 amino acids. CDR3 protein: CASSLGGGTATDTQYF. The CDR3 nucleotides are TGTGCCAGCAGCTTAGGTGGAGGGACAGCAACAGATACGCAGTATTTT.

The chain joins TRBV29-1 to TRBJ1-1, with D maybe TRBD1 (5 bases). With 6 bases removed from V and 1 base from J, the gap between germline ends came to 18 bases. CDR1 SQVTM and CDR2 ANQGSEA come from the germline V gene. This CDR3 is built from 15 residues. The CDR3 bases are TGCAGCGTCCAACAAGGGGTATGGGGGAACACTGAAGCTTTCTTT. This encodes CSVQQGVWGNTEAFF.

This chain uses TRBV11-3 with TRBJ1-3; TRBD1 might be the D (6 bases). Looked up from germline, CDR1 is SGHNT and CDR2 is YENEEA. There are 15 residues in the CDR3. Trimming removed 2 bases from V and 1 base from J, with 9 bases in between. Here the CDR3 DNA reads TGTGCCAGCAGCTTAATGAGGGGGTCTGGAAACACCATATATTTT. Translation: CASSLMRGSGNTIYF.

This clone has only one observation. The CDR3, as DNA: TGTGCCAGCAGTTTAGGCGCCACCGCGGGGAACACTGAAGCTTTCTTT. Residues: CASSLGATAGNTEAFF. V gene TRBV28 combines with J gene TRBJ1-1; D unclear. The germline CDR1 and CDR2 sequences are MDHEN and SYDVKM. Trimming shortened V by 2 bases and J by 1 base, and 14 bases separated the two germline ends. The CDR3 extends over 16 amino acids. The full variable domain, in which reference TRBV28 and TRBJ1-1 provide the parts outside the CDR3, is DVKVTQSSRYLVKRTGEKVFLECVQDMDHENMFWYRQDPGLGLRLIYFSYDVKMKEKGDIPEGYSVSREKKERFSLILESASTNQTSMYLCASSLGATAGNTEAFFGQGTRLTVV.

Here the CDR3 reads CASSSGLNTGELFF. The CDR3 DNA reads as TGTGCCAGCAGTTCGGGACTTAACACCGGGGAGCTGTTTTTT. The genes are TRBV27 and TRBJ2-2, with D perhaps TRBD2 (6 bases). Looked up from germline, CDR1 is MNHEY and CDR2 is SMNVEV (reference sequence). This CDR3 contains 14 residues. The ends were cut back, 4 bases at V and 2 bases at J, with 8 bases in the middle.

This clone was picked up a small number of times. The chain joins TRBV5-4 to TRBJ2-2; D perhaps matches TRBD1 (6 bases). Trimming removed 5 bases from V and 5 bases from J, with 10 bases in between. Germline CDR1 SGHNT, CDR2 YYREEE (reference sequence). The CDR3 sequence is 13 residues long. The DNA for the CDR3 is TGTGCCAGCAGACTGGACAGAACCGGGGAGCTGTTTTTT. Its protein product is CASRLDRTGELFF. The full variable domain, its missing parts supplied by reference TRBV5-4 and TRBJ2-2, is ETGVTQSPTHLIKTRGQQVTLRCSSQSGHNTVSWYQQALGQGPQFIFQYYREEENGRGNFPPRFSGLQFPNYSSELNVNALELDDSALYLCASRLDRTGELFFGEGSRLTVL.

The V gene is TRBV2, the J gene TRBJ2-2; 15 bases are shared with TRBD2. V lost 5 bases to trimming and J lost 5 bases; unmatched junction nucleotides: 6. Germline lookup yields CDR1 SNHLY and CDR2 FYNNEI. This CDR3 has 17 amino acids. CDR3 DNA sequence: TGTGCCAGCAGTCCCGGGACTAGCGGGAGGAGAACCGGGGAGCTGTTTTTT. It encodes CASSPGTSGRRTGELFF.

The rearrangement joins TRBV7-6 to TRBJ2-2; a possible D gene is TRBD1 (6 bases). The CDR3 is 16 residues long. Trimming cost V 5 bases and J 4 bases, with 17 bases left between them. The germline V gene encodes CDR1 SGHVS and CDR2 FNYEAQ. The CDR3 coding sequence is TGTGCCAGCAGCCCTCAGGGGCCGCCGAGCACCGGGGAGCTGTTTTTT. Protein sequence: CASSPQGPPSTGELFF.

The rearrangement joins TRBV4-3 to TRBJ1-1, with 8 bases that match TRBD1. CDR1 LGHNA and CDR2 YSLEER come from the germline V gene. V gave up 1 base and J gave up 1 base; unmatched junction bases: 5. This CDR3 spans 16 amino acids. CDR3 amino acids: CASSQARTGRNTEAFF. CDR3 coding DNA: TGCGCCAGCAGCCAAGCCCGGACAGGGCGGAACACTGAAGCTTTCTTT.

The chain is built from TRBV2 and TRBJ2-1; D may be TRBD1 (5 bases). Germline V lookup: CDR1 SNHLY, CDR2 FYNNEI. Trimming took off 4 bases at V and 14 bases at J, with 18 bases between the two ends. This CDR3 is built from 13 residues. CDR3 coding DNA: TGTGCCAGCAGTGTGTTAGTCACTCAGGGCAAGTTCTTC. Amino acid sequence: CASSVLVTQGKFF.

The gene calls are TRBV6-6 and TRBJ2-1, with 11 nucleotides matching TRBD2. Germline CDR1 is MNHNY and CDR2 is SVGAGI (reference sequence). CDR3 length equals 15 residues. Losses at the gene ends were 4 bases for V and 7 bases for J; bases not matched to a gene: 6. CDR3 DNA sequence: TGTGCCAGCAGTTCGCTAGCGGGAGGAGAGAATGAGCAGTTCTTC. Residues: CASSSLAGGENEQFF.

The V gene is TRBV6-5, the J gene TRBJ2-3; 10 nucleotides agree with TRBD1. The CDR3 loop spans 14 amino acids. V lost 8 bases, J lost 6 bases, and 8 bases stayed unmatched. Per germline, CDR1 MNHEY and CDR2 SVGAGI. The CDR3 sequence: CASRDRGLGDTQYF. The DNA of the CDR3 is TGTGCCAGCCGGGACAGGGGATTGGGGGATACGCAGTATTTT.

This clone was observed once. V usage is TRBV19 and J usage is TRBJ2-3; 7 bases are shared with TRBD2. V trimming: 8 bases; J trimming: 4 bases; junction bases outside the gene matches: 6. Germline V CDR1 and CDR2: LNHDA, SQIVND (reference sequence). The CDR3 is made up of 13 amino acids. CDR3 DNA: TGTGCCAGTGGGGAGGGGATCCCAGATACGCAGTATTTT. This encodes CASGEGIPDTQYF.

V gene TRBV7-8 combines with J gene TRBJ1-1; D is unresolved. The V end lost 0 bases, the J end lost 11 bases, and 13 bases lay between the germline ends. Germline V gene sequence: CDR1 SGHVS, CDR2 FQNEAQ. The CDR3 contains 13 residues. DNA for the CDR3: TGTGCCAGCAGCTTAGCGCTGGGCACCCCGGCTTTCTTT. Its protein is CASSLALGTPAFF.

The genes are TRBV5-1 and TRBJ2-7; TRBD1 matches 8 bases. The CDR3 extends over 15 amino acids. Per germline, CDR1 SGHRS and CDR2 YFSETQ. Trimming cost V 0 bases and J 6 bases; bases outside gene matches: 8. CDR3: CASSLAFGQGGEQYF. CDR3 sequence (DNA): TGCGCCAGCAGCTTGGCCTTTGGACAGGGTGGCGAGCAGTACTTC.

The chain links TRBV7-3 to TRBJ1-2; possible D gene TRBD1, 6 bases. Trimming took 5 bases from V and 6 from J, leaving 28 bases between them. Per the germline V gene, CDR1 is SGHTA and CDR2 is FQGTGA. The CDR3 is 18 residues long. The CDR3: CASSPNGPRDNLRNGYTF. The DNA of the CDR3 is TGTGCCAGCAGCCCTAACGGGCCCCGGGACAACTTACGCAATGGCTACACCTTC.

This sequence joins TRBV4-2 and TRBJ2-7, with TRBD2 matching over 9 bases. The germline V gene encodes CDR1 LGHNA and CDR2 YNFKEQ. There are 17 residues in the CDR3. After removal of 1 base from V and 3 bases from J, the junction contained 10 bases not matched to a gene. The CDR3 nucleotides are TGTGCCAGCAGCCAAGGAAGGGCGGGAGGGTTGGACTACGAGCAGTACTTC. Its translation: CASSQGRAGGLDYEQYF.

The chain joins TRBV4-3 to TRBJ1-4; possible D gene TRBD1, 5 bases. This CDR3 spans 16 amino acids. Germline CDR1 is LGHNA and CDR2 is YSLEER. V was cut by 0 bases and J by 6 bases, with 14 bases left in between. The DNA of the CDR3 is TGCGCCAGCAGCCAAGACGCGGCAGGGTATTATGAAAAACTGTTTTTT. This gives the protein CASSQDAAGYYEKLFF.

About this clone itself: Within the sample, other DNA sequences also encode this same CDR3. This CDR3 is CASSLAGRRNEQFF. CDR3 nucleotide sequence: TGTGCCAGCAGCTTGGCCGGGCGGAGGAATGAGCAGTTCTTC. The rearrangement uses TRBV5-4 and TRBJ2-1; TRBD2 is a possible D gene (5 bases). In germline, CDR1 is SGHNT, CDR2 YYREEE (reference sequence). The CDR3 is 14 residues long. V was pared by 0 bases and J by 7 bases, with 11 bases between. The variable domain in full, with the rest retrieved from reference TRBV5-4 and TRBJ2-1, is ETGVTQSPTHLIKTRGQQVTLRCSSQSGHNTVSWYQQALGQGPQFIFQYYREEENGRGNFPPRFSGLQFPNYSSELNVNALELDDSALYLCASSLAGRRNEQFFGPGTRLTVL.

The CDR3 sequence is CASRRTVPNEQYF. For the CDR3, the DNA is TGTGCCAGCAGGCGGACAGTCCCCAACGAGCAGTACTTC. V is TRBV28 and J is TRBJ2-7, with D possibly being TRBD1 (6 bases). The V end lost 6 bases, the J end lost 5 bases, and 14 bases lay between the germline ends. This CDR3 has 13 residues. Per germline, CDR1 MDHEN and CDR2 SYDVKM.

The chain recombines TRBV10-3 with TRBJ2-7; 9 nucleotides match TRBD1. J lost 7 bases, V lost 10 bases, and 8 bases had no gene match. The CDR3 is made up of 12 amino acids. Looked up from germline, CDR1 is ENHRY and CDR2 is SYGVKD. CDR3 nucleotides: TGTGCCACGGGGACAGGGACAACTGAGCAGTACTTC. Translated, it gives CATGTGTTEQYF.

The chain has TRBV10-3 and TRBJ1-5; 9 positions match TRBD1. After removal of 4 bases from V and 0 bases from J, the junction contained 7 bases not matched to a gene. CDR3 length: 17 residues. Germline CDR1 and CDR2: ENHRY and SYGVKD. The CDR3 sequence: CAISAQDRGHSNQPQHF. The CDR3 DNA sequence: TGTGCCATCAGTGCCCAGGACAGGGGCCATAGCAATCAGCCCCAGCATTTT.

The chain joins TRBV19 to TRBJ2-7, with TRBD2 matching over 7 bases. V shed 6 bases, J shed 3 bases, and the junction held 5 bases outside the gene matches. The CDR3 has 13 residues. Germline-derived CDR1 and CDR2 are LNHDA and SQIVND (reference sequence). The CDR3 here is CASRGDYNYEQYF. In DNA form, the CDR3 reads TGTGCCAGTAGAGGGGACTATAACTACGAGCAGTACTTC.

The gene calls are TRBV6-4 and TRBJ2-2, with a possible D match to TRBD1 (6 bases). The CDR3 sequence is 13 residues long. Germline V gives CDR1 MRHNA, CDR2 SNTAGT. Trimming stripped 4 bases from V and 3 bases from J, with 6 bases between. The CDR3 DNA reads TGTGCCAGCAGTGGACAGGACACCGGGGAGCTGTTTTTT. This sequence encodes CASSGQDTGELFF.

Comments on this clone: This CDR3 is also generated by other DNA sequences in the sample. The V gene is TRBV28, the J gene TRBJ2-7; D is possibly TRBD2 (6 bases). This CDR3 is 14 amino acids long. The V gene lost 3 bases and the J gene lost 4 bases, with 13 bases spanning the gap. Looked up from germline, CDR1 is MDHEN and CDR2 is SYDVKM. The CDR3 nucleotides are TGTGCCAGCAGTTTGGGGCGGGATTGGTACGAGCAGTACTTC. It codes for CASSLGRDWYEQYF.